Shown below are 11 T cell receptor beta chains from a single sample sequenced in a study of CD8+ T cells in alopecia areata. Treatment given: oral pan-JAK inhibitor, 5-10 mg twice daily. In each case, RNA was isolated and then reverse transcribed into cDNA as the sequencing template. Here immunoSEQ multiplex PCR was the method, and the copy in TCRdb shows in-frame clones only, minus some. Altogether some 110,000 clones are present, around 58% being singletons, with the ten largest covering just under 30%. The specimen was CD8+ T cells sorted from blood, collected at week 4, from a patient treated with tofacitinib. Source of these receptors: a human donor with alopecia areata.

The chain couples TRBV5-1 to TRBJ2-5, with 7 bases identical to TRBD2. Per the germline V gene, CDR1 is SGHRS and CDR2 is YFSETQ. The CDR3 extends over 12 amino acids. Losses at the gene ends were 6 bases for V and 3 bases for J; bases not matched to a gene: 2. CDR3 region: CASIGGKETQYF. CDR3 DNA sequence: TGCGCCAGCATCGGGGGGAAAGAGACCCAGTACTTC.

The CDR3 DNA follows: TGTGCCAGCAGCTCTCCCTCTATACAGGGGCAGGAAGCTTTCTTT. Translation: CASSSPSIQGQEAFF. The chain combines TRBV7-9 with TRBJ1-1, with TRBD1 identical over 7 bases. The J segment lost 8 bases and the V segment lost 4 bases, leaving 13 bases of the junction unmatched. Germline V gives CDR1 SEHNR, CDR2 FQNEAQ (reference sequence). The CDR3 extends over 15 amino acids.

V usage is TRBV7-2 and J usage is TRBJ2-7, with a tentative D call TRBD2 (5 bases). Deletions cut 5 bases from V and 3 bases from J, with 14 bases between. The CDR3 spans 14 residues. CDR1 is SGHTA and CDR2 is FQGNSA in the germline V gene. CDR3 protein: CASSLDGEFYEQYF. The DNA of the CDR3 is TGTGCCAGCAGCCTAGACGGGGAATTCTACGAGCAGTACTTC.

In DNA, the CDR3 is TGCAGCGTTGAGCCCGACGGAGGATTTATGAACACTGAAGCTTTCTTT. It encodes CSVEPDGGFMNTEAFF. The chain combines TRBV29-1 with TRBJ1-1; D uncertain. The CDR3 is made up of 16 amino acids. CDR1 and CDR2 (germline): SQVTM, ANQGSEA. V lost 3 bases and J 0 bases, leaving 17 bases between the germline ends.

J is TRBJ2-3 and V is TRBV7-2; D could derive from TRBD1 or TRBD2 (5 bases each). Trimming stripped 5 bases from V and 5 bases from J, with 14 bases between. This CDR3 is built from 14 residues. Per germline, CDR1 SGHTA and CDR2 FQGNSA. The CDR3 spells CASSPLRDLDTQYF. The CDR3, as DNA: TGTGCCAGCAGCCCGTTAAGGGACCTAGATACGCAGTATTTT.

V gene TRBV7-3 combines with J gene TRBJ2-3; no reliable D call. Germline-derived CDR1 and CDR2 are SGHTA and FQGTGA. The CDR3 sequence is 13 residues long. Trimming removed 4 bases from V and 5 bases from J, with 10 bases in between. The CDR3 is CASSSLREDTQYF. The CDR3 nucleotides read TGTGCCAGCAGCTCCCTTAGAGAAGATACGCAGTATTTT.

The CDR3 coding sequence is TGCAGCGTTGTTTGGACCTACGAGCAGTACTTC. It yields the protein CSVVWTYEQYF. The V call is TRBV29-1, the J call TRBJ2-7, with D uncertain. V lost 4 bases to trimming and J lost 2 bases, with 6 bases between them. Germline values: CDR1 SQVTM, CDR2 ANQGSEA. This CDR3 spans 11 amino acids.

The chain has TRBV7-9 and TRBJ2-5; no reliable D call. The CDR3 is 13 residues long. V lost 1 base, J lost 4 bases, and 7 bases lay in between. Germline-derived CDR1 and CDR2 are SEHNR and FQNEAQ (reference sequence). CDR3 amino acids: CASSLDRVETQYF. The CDR3 nucleotides read TGTGCCAGCAGCTTAGACAGAGTAGAGACCCAGTACTTC. The variable domain in full, completed from reference TRBV7-9 and TRBJ2-5, reads DTGVSQNPRHKITKRGQNVTFRCDPISEHNRLYWYRQTLGQGPEFLTYFQNEAQLEKSRLLSDRFSAERPKGSFSTLEIQRTEQGDSAMYLCASSLDRVETQYFGPGTRLLVL.

CDR3 sequence reads: CATTQTGWRGEKLFF. Here the CDR3 DNA reads TGTGCCACCACCCAAACCGGGTGGCGAGGCGAAAAACTGTTTTTT. The chain carries TRBV15 and TRBJ1-4, with D unclear. V lost 7 bases, J lost 8 bases, and 20 bases lay in between. CDR3 length: 15 residues. Germline values: CDR1 LNHNV, CDR2 YYDKDF (reference sequence). Filled out from reference TRBV15 and TRBJ1-4, the complete variable domain reads DAMVIQNPRYQVTQFGKPVTLSCSQTLNHNVMYWYQQKSSQAPKLLFHYYDKDFNNEADTPDNFQSRRPNTSFCFLDIRSPGLGDTAMYLCATTQTGWRGEKLFFGSGTQLSVL.

This clone was detected a few times. Additional DNA sequences in this sample encode the identical CDR3. The rearrangement uses TRBV15 and TRBJ1-4, with D unresolved. Trimming removed 5 bases at V and 0 bases at J, with 7 bases between. The V gene's germline CDR1 is LNHNV and CDR2 YYDKDF (reference sequence). CDR3 size: 14 residues. CDR3 protein: CATSSGATNEKLFF. The CDR3 DNA reads as TGTGCCACCAGCTCTGGCGCAACTAATGAAAAACTGTTTTTT.

A few counts support this clone. V gene TRBV14 combines with J gene TRBJ2-7, with 7 bases that match TRBD2. Trimming took 4 bases from V and 1 from J; bases not matched to a gene: 4. CDR1 is SGHDN, CDR2 FVKESK, per germline. The CDR3 loop spans 14 amino acids. CDR3 bases: TGTGCCAGCAGCCGGGAGGGTTTATCCTACGAGCAGTACTTC. The encoded protein is CASSREGLSYEQYF.